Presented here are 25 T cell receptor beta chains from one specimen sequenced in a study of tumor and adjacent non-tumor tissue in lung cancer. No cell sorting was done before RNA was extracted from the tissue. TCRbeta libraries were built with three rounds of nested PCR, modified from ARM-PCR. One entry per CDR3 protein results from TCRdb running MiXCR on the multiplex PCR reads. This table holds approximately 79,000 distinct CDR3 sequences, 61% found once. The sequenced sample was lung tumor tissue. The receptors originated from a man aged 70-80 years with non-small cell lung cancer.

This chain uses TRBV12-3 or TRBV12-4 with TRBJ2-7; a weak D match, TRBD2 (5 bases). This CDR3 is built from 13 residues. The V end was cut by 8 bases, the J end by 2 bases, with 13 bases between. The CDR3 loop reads CASQPDGAYEQYF. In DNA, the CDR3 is TGTGCCAGCCAGCCCGACGGGGCCTACGAGCAGTACTTC.

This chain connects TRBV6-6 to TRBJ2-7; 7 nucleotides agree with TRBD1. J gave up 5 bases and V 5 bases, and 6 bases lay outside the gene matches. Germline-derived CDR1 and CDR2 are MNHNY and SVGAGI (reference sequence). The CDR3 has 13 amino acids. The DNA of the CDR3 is TGTGCCAGCAGTATTTACACAGGGGACGAGCAGTACTTC. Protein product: CASSIYTGDEQYF.

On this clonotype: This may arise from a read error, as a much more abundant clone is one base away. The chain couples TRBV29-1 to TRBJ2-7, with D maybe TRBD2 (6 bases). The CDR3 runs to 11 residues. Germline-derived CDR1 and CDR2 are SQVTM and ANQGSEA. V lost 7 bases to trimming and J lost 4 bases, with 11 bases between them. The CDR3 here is CSGGVEYEQYF. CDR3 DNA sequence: TGCAGCGGGGGGGTAGAGTACGAGCAGTACTTC.

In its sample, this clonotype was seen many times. Here the CDR3 DNA reads TGTGCCAGCAGTTTCCAGTCCCGTAGCACAGATACGCAGTATTTT. This translates into CASSFQSRSTDTQYF. This sequence joins TRBV12-3 or TRBV12-4 and TRBJ2-3; D is uncertain. The germline V and J ends were trimmed by 3 bases and 0 bases, with 10 bases remaining between them. CDR3 length equals 15 residues.

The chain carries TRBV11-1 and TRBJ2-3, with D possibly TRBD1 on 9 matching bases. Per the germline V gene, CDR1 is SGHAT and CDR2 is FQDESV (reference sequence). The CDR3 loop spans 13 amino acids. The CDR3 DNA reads TGTGTCAGTAGCGGGACAGGGCCAGATACGCAGTATTTT. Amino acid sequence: CVSSGTGPDTQYF. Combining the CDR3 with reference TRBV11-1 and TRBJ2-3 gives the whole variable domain EAEVAQSPRYKITEKSQAVAFWCDPISGHATLYWYRQILGQGPELLVQFQDESVVDDSQLPKDRFSAERLKGVDSTLKIQPAELGDSAMYLCVSSGTGPDTQYFGPGTRLTVL.

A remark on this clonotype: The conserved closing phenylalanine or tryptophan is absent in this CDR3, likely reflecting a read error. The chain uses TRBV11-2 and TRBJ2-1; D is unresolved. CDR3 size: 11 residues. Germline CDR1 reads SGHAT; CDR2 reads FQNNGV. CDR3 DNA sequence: TGTACCAGCAGCGAGGTCTATAAGCAGTTCCTC. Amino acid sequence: CTSSEVYKQFL.

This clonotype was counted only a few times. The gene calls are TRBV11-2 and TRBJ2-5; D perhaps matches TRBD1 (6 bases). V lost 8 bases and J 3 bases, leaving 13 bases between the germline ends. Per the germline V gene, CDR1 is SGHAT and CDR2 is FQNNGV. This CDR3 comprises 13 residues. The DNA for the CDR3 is TGTGCCAGCCCTAGACAGGCGAAAGAGACCCAGTACTTC. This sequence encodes CASPRQAKETQYF.

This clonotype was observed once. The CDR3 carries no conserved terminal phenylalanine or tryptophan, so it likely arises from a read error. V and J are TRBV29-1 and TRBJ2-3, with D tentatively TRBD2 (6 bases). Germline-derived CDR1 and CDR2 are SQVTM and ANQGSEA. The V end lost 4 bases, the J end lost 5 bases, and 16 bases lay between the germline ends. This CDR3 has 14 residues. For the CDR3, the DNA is TGCAGCGTTGTCCTCTGGAGGGGCCAAGATACGCAGTATTAT. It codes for CSVVLWRGQDTQYY.

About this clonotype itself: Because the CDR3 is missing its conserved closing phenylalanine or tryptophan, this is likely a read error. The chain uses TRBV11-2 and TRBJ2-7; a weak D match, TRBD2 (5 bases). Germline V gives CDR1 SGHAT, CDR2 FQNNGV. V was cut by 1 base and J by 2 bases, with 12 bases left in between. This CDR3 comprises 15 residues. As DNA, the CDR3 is TGTGCCAGCAGCTTAGTTTCTGGGAGCACCTACGAGCAGTACCTC. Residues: CASSLVSGSTYEQYL.

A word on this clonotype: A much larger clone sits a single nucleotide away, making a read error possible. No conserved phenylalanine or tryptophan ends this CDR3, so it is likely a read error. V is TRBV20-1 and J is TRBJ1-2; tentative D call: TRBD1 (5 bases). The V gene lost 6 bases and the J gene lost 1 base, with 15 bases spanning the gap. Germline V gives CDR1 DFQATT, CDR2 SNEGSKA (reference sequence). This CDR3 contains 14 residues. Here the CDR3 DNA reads TGCAGTGCGCCCGGGGGGGGGAGTAACTATGGCTACACCATC. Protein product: CSAPGGGSNYGYTI.

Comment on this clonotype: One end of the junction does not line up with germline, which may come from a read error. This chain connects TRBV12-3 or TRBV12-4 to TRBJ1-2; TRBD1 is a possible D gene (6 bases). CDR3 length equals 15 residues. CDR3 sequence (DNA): TGTGCCAACGCCCTGTGGACAGAACCTAACTATGGCCACACCTTC. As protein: CANALWTEPNYGHTF.

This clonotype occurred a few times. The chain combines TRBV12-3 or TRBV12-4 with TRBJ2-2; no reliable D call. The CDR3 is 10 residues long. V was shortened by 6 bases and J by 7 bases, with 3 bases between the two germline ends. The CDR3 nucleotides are TGTGCCAGCAGGAGCGGGGAGCTGTTTTTT. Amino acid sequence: CASRSGELFF.

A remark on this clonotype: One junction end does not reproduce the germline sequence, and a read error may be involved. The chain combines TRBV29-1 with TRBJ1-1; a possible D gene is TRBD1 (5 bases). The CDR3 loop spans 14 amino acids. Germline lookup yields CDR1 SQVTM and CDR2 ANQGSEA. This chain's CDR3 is CSVELGGSVSEALF. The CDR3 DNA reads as TGCAGCGTTGAGTTGGGGGGGTCAGTATCTGAAGCTTTGTTT.

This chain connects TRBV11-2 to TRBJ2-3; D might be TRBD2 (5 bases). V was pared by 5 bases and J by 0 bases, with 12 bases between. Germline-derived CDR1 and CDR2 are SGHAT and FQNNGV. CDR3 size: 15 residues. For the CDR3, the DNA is TGTGCCAGCAGCCTACTAGTGGTAAGCACAGATACGCAGTATTTT. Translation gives CASSLLVVSTDTQYF.

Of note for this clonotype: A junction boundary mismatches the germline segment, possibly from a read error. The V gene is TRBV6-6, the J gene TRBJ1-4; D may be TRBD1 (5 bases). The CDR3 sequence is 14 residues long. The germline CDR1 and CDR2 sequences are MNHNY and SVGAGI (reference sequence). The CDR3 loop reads CASSRERGREKLLF. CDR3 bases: TGTGCCAGCAGTAGGGAGAGGGGTAGGGAAAAACTGTTGTTT.

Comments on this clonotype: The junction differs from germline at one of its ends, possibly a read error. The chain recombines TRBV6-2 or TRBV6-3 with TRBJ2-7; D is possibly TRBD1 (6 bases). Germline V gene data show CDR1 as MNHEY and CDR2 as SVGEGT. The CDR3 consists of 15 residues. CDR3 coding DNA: TGTGCCAGCAACACTCCGGGACATGGTTCGCACGAGCAATACTTC. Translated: CASNTPGHGSHEQYF.

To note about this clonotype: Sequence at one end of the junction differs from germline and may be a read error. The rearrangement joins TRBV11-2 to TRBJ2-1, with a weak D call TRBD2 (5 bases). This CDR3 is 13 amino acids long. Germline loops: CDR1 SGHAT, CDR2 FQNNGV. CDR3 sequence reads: CASSYVGGNGQFF. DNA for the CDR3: TGTGCCAGCAGCTACGTTGGAGGCAATGGGCAGTTCTTC.

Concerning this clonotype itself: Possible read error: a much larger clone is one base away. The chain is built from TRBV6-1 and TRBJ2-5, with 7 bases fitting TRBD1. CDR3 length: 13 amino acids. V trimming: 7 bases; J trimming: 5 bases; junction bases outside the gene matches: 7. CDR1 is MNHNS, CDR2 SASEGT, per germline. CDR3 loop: CASIRTGVETQYF. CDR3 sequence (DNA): TGTGCCAGCATTAGAACAGGGGTGGAGACCCAGTACTTC.

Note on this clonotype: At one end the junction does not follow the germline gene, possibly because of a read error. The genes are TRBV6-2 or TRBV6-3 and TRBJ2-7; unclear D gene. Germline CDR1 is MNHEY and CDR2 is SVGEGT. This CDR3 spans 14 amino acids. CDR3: CAGSFGPRKDEQYF. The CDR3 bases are TGTGCCGGCAGCTTTGGGCCGCGGAAGGACGAGCAGTACTTC.

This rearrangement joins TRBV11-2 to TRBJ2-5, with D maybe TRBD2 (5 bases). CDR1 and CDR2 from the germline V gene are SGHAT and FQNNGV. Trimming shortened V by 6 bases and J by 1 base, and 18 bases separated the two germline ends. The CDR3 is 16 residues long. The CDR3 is CASSFRIRRAQETQYF. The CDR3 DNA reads TGTGCCAGCAGTTTTAGGATCAGGCGGGCCCAAGAGACCCAGTACTTC.

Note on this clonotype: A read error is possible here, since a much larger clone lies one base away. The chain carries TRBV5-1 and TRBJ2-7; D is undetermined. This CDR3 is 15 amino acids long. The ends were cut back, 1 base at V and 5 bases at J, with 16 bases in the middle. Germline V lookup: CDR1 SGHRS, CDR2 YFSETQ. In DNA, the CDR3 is TGCGCCAGCAGCTTGAGGGTCGATAAGGTCCACGAGCAGTACTTC. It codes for CASSLRVDKVHEQYF.

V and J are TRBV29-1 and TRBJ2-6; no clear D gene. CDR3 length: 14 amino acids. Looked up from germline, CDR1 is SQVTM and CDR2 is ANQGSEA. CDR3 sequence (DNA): TGCAACGTCTCTGACACCCATGGGGCCAACGTCCTGACTTTC. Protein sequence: CNVSDTHGANVLTF.

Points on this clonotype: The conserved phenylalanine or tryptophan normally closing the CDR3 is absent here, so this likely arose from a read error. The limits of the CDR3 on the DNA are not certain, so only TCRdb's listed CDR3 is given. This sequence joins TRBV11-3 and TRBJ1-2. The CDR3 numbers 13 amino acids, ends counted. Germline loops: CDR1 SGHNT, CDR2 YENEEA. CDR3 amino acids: CASSFSGGASYTL.

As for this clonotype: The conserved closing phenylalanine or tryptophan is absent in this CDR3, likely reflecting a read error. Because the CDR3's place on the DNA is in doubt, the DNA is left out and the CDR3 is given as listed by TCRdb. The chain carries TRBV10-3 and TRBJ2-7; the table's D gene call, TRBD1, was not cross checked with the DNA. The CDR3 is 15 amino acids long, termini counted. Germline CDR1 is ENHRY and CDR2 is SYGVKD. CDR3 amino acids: CAMSSTLGGRYEEYS.

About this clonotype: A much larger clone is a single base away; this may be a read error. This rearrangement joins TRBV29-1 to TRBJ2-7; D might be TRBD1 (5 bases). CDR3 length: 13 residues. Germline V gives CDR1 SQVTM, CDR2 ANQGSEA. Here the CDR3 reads CDLACVRDYEQYF. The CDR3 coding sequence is TGCGACTTGGCTTGTGTCAGGGACTACGAGCAGTACTTC.